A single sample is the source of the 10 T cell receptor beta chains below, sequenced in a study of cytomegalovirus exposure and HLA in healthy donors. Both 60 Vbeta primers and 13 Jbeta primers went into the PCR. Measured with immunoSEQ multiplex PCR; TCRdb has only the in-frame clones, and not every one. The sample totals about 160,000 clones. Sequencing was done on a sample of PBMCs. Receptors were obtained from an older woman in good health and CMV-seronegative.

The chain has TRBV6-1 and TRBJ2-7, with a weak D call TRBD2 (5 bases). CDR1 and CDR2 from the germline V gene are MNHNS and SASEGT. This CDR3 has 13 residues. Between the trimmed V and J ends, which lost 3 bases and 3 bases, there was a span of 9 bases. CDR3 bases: TGTGCCAGCAGTGAGCGGGTCCTCTACGAGCAGTACTTC. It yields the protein CASSERVLYEQYF.

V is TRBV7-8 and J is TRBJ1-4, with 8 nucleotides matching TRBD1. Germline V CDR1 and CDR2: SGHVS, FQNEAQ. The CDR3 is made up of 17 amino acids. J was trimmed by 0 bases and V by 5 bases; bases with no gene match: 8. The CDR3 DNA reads TGTGCCAGCAGCCTACGGGACAGGATTGCAACTAATGAAAAACTGTTTTTT. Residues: CASSLRDRIATNEKLFF.

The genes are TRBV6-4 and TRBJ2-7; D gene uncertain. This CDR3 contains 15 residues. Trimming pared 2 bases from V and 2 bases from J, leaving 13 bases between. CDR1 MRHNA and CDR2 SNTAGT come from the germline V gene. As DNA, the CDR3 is TGTGCCAGCAGTGACGAGAACAGCTTAACCTACGAGCAGTACTTC. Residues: CASSDENSLTYEQYF.

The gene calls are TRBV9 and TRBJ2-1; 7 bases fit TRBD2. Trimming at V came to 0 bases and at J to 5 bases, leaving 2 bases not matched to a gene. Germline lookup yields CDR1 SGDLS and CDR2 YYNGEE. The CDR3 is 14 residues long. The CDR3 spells CASSVAGRNNEQFF. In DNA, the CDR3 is TGTGCCAGCAGCGTAGCCGGGAGGAACAATGAGCAGTTCTTC.

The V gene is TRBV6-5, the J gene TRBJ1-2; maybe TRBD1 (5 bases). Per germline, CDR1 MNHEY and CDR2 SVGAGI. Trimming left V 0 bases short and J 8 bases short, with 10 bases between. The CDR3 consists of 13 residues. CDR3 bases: TGTGCCAGCAGTTACTCTCGGGGGTACGGCTACACCTTC. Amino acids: CASSYSRGYGYTF.

The CDR3 nucleotides read TGTGCCAGCTCACCTGGACAGACCGAAAAACTGTTTTTT. The encoded protein is CASSPGQTEKLFF. This chain uses TRBV18 with TRBJ1-4, with D possibly being TRBD1 (6 bases). The CDR3 loop spans 13 amino acids. Germline assignment: CDR1 KGHSH and CDR2 LQKENI. The germline V and J ends were trimmed by 3 bases and 8 bases, with 10 bases remaining between them.

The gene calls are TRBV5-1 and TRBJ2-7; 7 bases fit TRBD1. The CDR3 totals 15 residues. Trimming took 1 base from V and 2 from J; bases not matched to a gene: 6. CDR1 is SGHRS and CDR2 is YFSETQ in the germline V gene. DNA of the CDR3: TGCGCCAGCAGCTTGTCCCAGGGGGTTACCTACGAGCAGTACTTC. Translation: CASSLSQGVTYEQYF.

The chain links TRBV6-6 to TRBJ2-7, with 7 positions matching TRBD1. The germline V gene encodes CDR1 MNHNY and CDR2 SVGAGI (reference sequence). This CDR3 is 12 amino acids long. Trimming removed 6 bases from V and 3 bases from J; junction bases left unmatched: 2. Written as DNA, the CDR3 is TGTGCCAGCAGGGACAGGAGCTACGAGCAGTACTTC. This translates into CASRDRSYEQYF.

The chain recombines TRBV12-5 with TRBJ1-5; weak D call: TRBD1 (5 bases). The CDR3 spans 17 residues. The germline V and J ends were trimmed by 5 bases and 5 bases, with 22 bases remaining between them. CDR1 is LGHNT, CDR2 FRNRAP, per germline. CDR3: CASGTPKGPPRDQPQHF. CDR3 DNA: TGTGCTAGTGGTACCCCTAAGGGGCCCCCTCGGGATCAGCCCCAGCATTTT.

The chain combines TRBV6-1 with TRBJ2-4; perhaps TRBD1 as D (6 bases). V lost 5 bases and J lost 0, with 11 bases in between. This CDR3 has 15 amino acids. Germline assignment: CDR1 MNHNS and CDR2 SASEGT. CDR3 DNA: TGTGCCAGCAGTCCTCAGGACAGAGCCAAAAACATTCAGTACTTC. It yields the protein CASSPQDRAKNIQYF.